The rows below give T cell receptor beta chains drawn from one sample of a study of T cells in Graves' hyperthyroidism and ophthalmopathy. MiXCR, run by TCRdb on the multiplex PCR reads, gives a single entry per CDR3 protein. The table shows under 750,000 distinct CDR3 sequences, with around 20% occurring only once. Input material: blood. Receptor source: a woman aged 45-65 years with Graves' hyperthyroidism that later progressed to Graves' ophthalmopathy. CDR3s include the opening cysteine and the closing phenylalanine or tryptophan. The D gene is left open where the match is weak. Not all rows give a size; the values are once, few, many and, for expanded clones, a class.

j_call | clone_size | v_call | d_call | cdr3_aa | cdr3_nt
TRBJ2-7 | - | TRBV4-2 | - | CASSPGGGTYEQYF | TGTGCCAGCAGCCCTGGTGGGGGAACGTACGAGCAGTACTTC
TRBJ1-2 | - | TRBV5-5 | - | CASSPYLVRDFYGYTF | TGTGCCAGCAGCCCCTATCTGGTTCGGGACTTCTATGGCTACACCTTC
TRBJ2-1 | many | TRBV12-3/TRBV12-4 | - | CASSPPDVYNEQFF | TGTGCCAGCAGCCCGCCGGATGTATACAATGAGCAGTTCTTC
TRBJ1-6 | few | TRBV5-1 | - | CASSYEQGSYAPLHF | TGCGCCAGCAGCTATGAGCAGGGGTCGTACGCACCCCTCCACTTT
TRBJ2-3 | many | TRBV5-1 | TRBD1 | CASSREGARTDTQYF | TGCGCCAGCAGTCGCGAGGGGGCACGAACAGATACGCAGTATTTT
TRBJ1-4 | few | TRBV6-5 | TRBD1 | CASSYTSGGMGEKLFF | TGTGCCAGCAGTTACACCTCAGGGGGAATGGGTGAAAAACTGTTTTTT
TRBJ2-1 | many | TRBV11-3 | - | CASSTTGAYNEQFF | TGTGCCAGCAGTACAACAGGAGCCTACAATGAGCAGTTCTTC
TRBJ2-6 | - | TRBV12-3/TRBV12-4 | - | CASRQPGSGANVLTF | TGTGCCAGCAGACAACCGGGCTCTGGGGCCAACGTCCTGACTTTC
TRBJ2-7 | few | TRBV7-2 | - | CASSRRGAYEQYF | TGTGCCAGCAGCCGAAGGGGGGCCTACGAGCAGTACTTC
TRBJ1-1 | - | TRBV7-6 | - | CASSLLGPGTEAFF | TGTGCCAGCAGCTTACTGGGGCCGGGAACTGAAGCTTTCTTT